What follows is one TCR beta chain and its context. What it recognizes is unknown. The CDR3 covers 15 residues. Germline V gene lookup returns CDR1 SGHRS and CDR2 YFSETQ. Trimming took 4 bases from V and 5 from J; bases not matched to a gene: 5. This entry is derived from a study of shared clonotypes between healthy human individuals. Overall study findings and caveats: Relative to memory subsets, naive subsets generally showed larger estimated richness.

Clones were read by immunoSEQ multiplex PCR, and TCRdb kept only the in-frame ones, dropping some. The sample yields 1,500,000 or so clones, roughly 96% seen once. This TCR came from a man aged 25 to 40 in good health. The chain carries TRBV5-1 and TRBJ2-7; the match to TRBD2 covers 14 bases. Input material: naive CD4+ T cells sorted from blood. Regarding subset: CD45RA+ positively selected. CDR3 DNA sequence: TGCGCCAGCAGCACGGGACTAGCGGGAGTCCACGAGCAGTACTTC. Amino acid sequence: CASSTGLAGVHEQYF.